One TCR beta chain is described in this entry. This record comes from a study of T cell changes during pregnancy in multiple sclerosis. The data were produced by immunoSEQ multiplex PCR, yet TCRdb's version contains in-frame clones alone and is incomplete. Among 70,000 to 95,000 clones listed, 90% to 95% were seen once. V gave up 6 bases and J gave up 7 bases, with 12 bases separating them. Germline V lookup: CDR1 MGHDK, CDR2 SYGVNS. The CDR3 is 12 amino acids. Source: peripheral blood, taken after pregnancy. The TCR originated in a female donor in good health, enrolled as a control in a pregnancy study. The chain links TRBV25-1 to TRBJ1-2; D perhaps matches TRBD1 (5 bases). In nucleotides, the CDR3 is TGTGCCAGCAGACTACAGGATGGTGGCTACACCTTC. Residues: CASRLQDGGYTF.